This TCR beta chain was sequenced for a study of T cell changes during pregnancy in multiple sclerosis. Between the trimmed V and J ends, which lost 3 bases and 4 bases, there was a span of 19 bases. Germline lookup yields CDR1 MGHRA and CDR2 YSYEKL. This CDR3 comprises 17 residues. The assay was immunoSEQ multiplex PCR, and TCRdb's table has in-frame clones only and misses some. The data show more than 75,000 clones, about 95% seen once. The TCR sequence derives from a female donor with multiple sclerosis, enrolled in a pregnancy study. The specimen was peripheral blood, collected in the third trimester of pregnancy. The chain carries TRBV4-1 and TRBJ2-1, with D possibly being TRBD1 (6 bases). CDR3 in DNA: TGCGCCAGCAGCCACCCCAGGGGAACGGGGCGTTACAATGAGCAGTTCTTC. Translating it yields CASSHPRGTGRYNEQFF.